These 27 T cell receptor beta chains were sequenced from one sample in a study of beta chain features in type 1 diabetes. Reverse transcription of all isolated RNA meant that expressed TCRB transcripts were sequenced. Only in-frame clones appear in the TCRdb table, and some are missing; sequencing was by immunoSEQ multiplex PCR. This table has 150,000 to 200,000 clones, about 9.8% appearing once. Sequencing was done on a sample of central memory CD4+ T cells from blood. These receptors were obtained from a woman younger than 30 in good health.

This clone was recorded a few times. The CDR3 DNA is TGTGCCAGCAGCGTAGTAGCTGACGGCGGGGAGCTGTTTTTT. This gives the protein CASSVVADGGELFF. This chain links TRBV9 with TRBJ2-2; D is ambiguous. With 0 bases removed from V and 7 bases from J, the gap between germline ends came to 10 bases. CDR3 length: 14 amino acids. The germline V gene has CDR1 SGDLS and CDR2 YYNGEE.

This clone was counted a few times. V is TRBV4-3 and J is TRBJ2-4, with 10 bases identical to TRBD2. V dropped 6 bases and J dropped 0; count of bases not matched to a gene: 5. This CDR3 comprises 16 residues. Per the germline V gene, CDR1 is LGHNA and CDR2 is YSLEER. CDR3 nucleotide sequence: TGCGCCAGCAGGGATAGCGGGGGGCTAGCCAAAAACATTCAGTACTTC. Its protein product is CASRDSGGLAKNIQYF.

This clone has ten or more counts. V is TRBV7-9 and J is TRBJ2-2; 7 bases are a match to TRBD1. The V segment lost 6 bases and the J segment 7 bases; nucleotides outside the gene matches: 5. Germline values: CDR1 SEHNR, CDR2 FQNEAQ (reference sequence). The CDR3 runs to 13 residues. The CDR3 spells CASSRDRVGELFF. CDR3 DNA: TGTGCCAGCAGTCGTGACAGGGTCGGGGAGCTGTTTTTT.

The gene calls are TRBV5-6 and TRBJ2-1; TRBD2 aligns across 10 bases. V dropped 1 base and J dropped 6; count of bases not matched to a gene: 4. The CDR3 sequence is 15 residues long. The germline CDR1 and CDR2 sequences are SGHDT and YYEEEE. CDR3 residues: CASSLLVAGGNEQFF. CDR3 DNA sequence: TGTGCCAGCAGCTTGTTAGTAGCGGGGGGCAATGAGCAGTTCTTC. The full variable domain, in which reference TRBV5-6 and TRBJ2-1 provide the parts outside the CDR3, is DAGVTQSPTHLIKTRGQQVTLRCSPKSGHDTVSWYQQALGQGPQFIFQYYEEEERQRGNFPDRFSGHQFPNYSSELNVNALLLGDSALYLCASSLLVAGGNEQFFGPGTRLTVL.

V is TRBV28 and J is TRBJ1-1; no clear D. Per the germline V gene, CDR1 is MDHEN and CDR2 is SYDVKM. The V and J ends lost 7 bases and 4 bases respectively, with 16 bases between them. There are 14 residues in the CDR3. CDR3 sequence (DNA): TGTGCCAGCACCGGAGGAGGGCTGGGCACTGAAGCTTTCTTT. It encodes CASTGGGLGTEAFF.

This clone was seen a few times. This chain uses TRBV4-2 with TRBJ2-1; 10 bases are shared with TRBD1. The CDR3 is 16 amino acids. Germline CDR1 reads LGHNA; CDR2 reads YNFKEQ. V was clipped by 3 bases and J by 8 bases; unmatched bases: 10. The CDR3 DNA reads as TGTGCCAGCAGCCATTTGGAGGGACAGGGGACGGATGAGCAGTTCTTC. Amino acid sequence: CASSHLEGQGTDEQFF.

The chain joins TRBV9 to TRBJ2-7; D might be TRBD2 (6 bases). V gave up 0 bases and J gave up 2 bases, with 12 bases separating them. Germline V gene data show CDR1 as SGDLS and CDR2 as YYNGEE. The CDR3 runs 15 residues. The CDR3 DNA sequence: TGTGCCAGCAGCGTAGAGGCTAGCGCAACCTACGAGCAGTACTTC. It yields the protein CASSVEASATYEQYF.

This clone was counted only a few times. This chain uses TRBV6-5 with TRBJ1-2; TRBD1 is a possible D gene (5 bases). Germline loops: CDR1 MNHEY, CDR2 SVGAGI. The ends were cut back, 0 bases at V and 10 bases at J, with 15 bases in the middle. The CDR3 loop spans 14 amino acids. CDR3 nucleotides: TGTGCCAGCAGTTACTCGAAAAGACAGCTCCACTACACCTTC. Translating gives CASSYSKRQLHYTF.

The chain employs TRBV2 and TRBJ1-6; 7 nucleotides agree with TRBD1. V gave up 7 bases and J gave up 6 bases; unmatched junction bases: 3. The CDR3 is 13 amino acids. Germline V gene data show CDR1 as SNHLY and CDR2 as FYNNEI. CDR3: CASMGQLNSPLHF. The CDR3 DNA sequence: TGTGCCAGCATGGGACAGCTTAATTCACCCCTCCACTTT.

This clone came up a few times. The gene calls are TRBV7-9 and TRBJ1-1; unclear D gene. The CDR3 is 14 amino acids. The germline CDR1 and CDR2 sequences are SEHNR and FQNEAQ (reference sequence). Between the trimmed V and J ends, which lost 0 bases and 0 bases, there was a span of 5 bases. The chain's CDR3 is CASSLAAVNTEAFF. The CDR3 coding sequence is TGTGCCAGCAGCTTAGCGGCGGTGAACACTGAAGCTTTCTTT.

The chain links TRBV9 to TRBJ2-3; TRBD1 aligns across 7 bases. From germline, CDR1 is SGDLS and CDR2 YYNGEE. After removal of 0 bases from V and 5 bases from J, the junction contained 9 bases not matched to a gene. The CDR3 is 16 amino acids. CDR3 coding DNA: TGTGCCAGCAGCGTAGCGGCAGGGGGTGGTATAGATACGCAGTATTTT. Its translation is CASSVAAGGGIDTQYF.

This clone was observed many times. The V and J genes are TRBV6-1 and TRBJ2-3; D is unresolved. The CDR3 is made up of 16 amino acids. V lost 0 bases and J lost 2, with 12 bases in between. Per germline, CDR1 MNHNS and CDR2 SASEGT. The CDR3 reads CASSEALTQATDTQYF. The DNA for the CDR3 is TGTGCCAGCAGTGAAGCGCTTACCCAGGCCACAGATACGCAGTATTTT.

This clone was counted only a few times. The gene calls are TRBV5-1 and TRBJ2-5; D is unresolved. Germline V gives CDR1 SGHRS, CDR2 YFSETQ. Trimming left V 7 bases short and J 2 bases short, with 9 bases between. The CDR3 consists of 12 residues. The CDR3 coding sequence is TGCGCCAGCCGCCGCGATCAAGAGACCCAGTACTTC. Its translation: CASRRDQETQYF.

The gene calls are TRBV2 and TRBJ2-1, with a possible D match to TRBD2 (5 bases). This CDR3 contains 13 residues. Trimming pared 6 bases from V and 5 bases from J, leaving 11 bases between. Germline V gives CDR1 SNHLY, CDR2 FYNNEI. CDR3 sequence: CASRNDGDNEQFF. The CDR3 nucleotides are TGTGCCAGCAGGAACGACGGGGACAATGAGCAGTTCTTC.

CDR3 in amino acids: CASSPGSSDTQYF. The DNA of the CDR3 is TGTGCCAGCAGCCCGGGATCCTCAGATACGCAGTATTTT. This chain connects TRBV5-4 to TRBJ2-3; D possibly corresponds to TRBD2 (5 bases). The CDR3 covers 13 residues. The V and J ends lost 4 bases and 4 bases respectively, with 10 bases between them. Germline V CDR1 and CDR2: SGHNT, YYREEE (reference sequence).

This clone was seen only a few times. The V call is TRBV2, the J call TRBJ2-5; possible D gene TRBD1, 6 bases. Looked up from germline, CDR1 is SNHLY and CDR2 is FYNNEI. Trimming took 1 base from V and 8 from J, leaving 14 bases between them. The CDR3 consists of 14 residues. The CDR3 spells CASSEGGTQSTQYF. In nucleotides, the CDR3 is TGTGCCAGCAGTGAAGGGGGGACACAGAGCACCCAGTACTTC.

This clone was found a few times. CDR3 region: CASSISRGDEQYF. The CDR3 DNA reads as TGTGCCAGCAGCATATCACGGGGGGACGAGCAGTACTTC. The chain joins TRBV7-9 to TRBJ2-7, with TRBD2 matching over 7 bases. This CDR3 contains 13 residues. The germline gives CDR1 SEHNR, CDR2 FQNEAQ (reference sequence). V was clipped by 5 bases and J by 5 bases; unmatched bases: 6.

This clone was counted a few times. CDR3 loop: CASSIGGTAQETQYF. In DNA form, the CDR3 reads TGTGCCAGTAGTATCGGTGGGACAGCGCAAGAGACCCAGTACTTC. The V gene is TRBV19, the J gene TRBJ2-5, with 7 nucleotides matching TRBD1. The V segment lost 3 bases and the J segment 2 bases; nucleotides outside the gene matches: 6. CDR3 size: 15 residues. Germline V CDR1 and CDR2: LNHDA, SQIVND (reference sequence).

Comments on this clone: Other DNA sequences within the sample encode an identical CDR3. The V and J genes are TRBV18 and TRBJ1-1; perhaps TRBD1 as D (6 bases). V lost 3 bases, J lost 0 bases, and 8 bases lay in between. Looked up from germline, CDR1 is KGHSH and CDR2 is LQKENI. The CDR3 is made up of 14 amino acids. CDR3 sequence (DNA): TGTGCCAGCTCACCGGACAGCTTGAACACTGAAGCTTTCTTT. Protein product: CASSPDSLNTEAFF. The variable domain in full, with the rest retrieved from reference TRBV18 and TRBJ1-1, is NAGVMQNPRHLVRRRGQEARLRCSPMKGHSHVYWYRQLPEEGLKFMVYLQKENIIDESGMPKERFSAEFPKEGPSILRIQQVVRGDSAAYFCASSPDSLNTEAFFGQGTRLTVV.

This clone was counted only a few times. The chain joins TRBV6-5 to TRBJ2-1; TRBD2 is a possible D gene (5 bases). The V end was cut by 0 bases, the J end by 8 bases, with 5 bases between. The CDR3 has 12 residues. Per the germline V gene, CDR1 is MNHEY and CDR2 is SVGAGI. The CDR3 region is CASSYSRDEQFF. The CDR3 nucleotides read TGTGCCAGCAGTTACTCGAGGGATGAGCAGTTCTTC.

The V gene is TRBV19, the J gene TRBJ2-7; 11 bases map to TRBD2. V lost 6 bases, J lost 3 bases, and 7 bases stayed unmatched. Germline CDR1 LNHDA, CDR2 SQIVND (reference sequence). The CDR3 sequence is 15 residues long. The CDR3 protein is CASRTGLAGNYEQYF. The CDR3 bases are TGTGCCAGTAGGACCGGACTAGCGGGCAACTACGAGCAGTACTTC.

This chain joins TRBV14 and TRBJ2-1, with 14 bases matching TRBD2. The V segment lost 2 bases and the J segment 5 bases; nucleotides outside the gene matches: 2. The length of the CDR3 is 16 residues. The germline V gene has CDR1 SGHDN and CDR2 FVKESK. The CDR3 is CASSQPGLAGDNEQFF. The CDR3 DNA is TGTGCCAGCAGCCAACCGGGACTAGCGGGAGACAATGAGCAGTTCTTC.

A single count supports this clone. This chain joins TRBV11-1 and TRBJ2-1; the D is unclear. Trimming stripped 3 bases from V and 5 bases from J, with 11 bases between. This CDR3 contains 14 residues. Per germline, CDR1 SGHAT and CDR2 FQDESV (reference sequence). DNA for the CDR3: TGTGCCAGCAGCTTGTCACGGTCAAACAATGAGCAGTTCTTC. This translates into CASSLSRSNNEQFF.

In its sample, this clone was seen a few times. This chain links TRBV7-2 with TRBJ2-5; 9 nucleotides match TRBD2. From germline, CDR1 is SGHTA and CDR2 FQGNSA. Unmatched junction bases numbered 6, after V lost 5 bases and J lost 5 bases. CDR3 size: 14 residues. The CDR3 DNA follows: TGTGCCAGCAGCGCGGGGGGGGCCGGGGAGACCCAGTACTTC. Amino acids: CASSAGGAGETQYF.

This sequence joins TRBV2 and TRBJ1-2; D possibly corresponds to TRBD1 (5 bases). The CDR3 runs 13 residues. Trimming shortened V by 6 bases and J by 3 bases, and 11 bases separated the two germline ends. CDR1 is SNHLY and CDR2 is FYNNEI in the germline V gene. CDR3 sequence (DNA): TGTGCCAGCAGCCAGGGCACCTACTATGGCTACACCTTC. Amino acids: CASSQGTYYGYTF.

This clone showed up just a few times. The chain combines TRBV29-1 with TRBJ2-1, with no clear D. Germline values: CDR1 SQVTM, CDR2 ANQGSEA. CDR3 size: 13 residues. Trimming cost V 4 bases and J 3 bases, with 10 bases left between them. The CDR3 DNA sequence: TGCAGCGTTGTGGAGACTGGCTACAATGAGCAGTTCTTC. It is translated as CSVVETGYNEQFF.

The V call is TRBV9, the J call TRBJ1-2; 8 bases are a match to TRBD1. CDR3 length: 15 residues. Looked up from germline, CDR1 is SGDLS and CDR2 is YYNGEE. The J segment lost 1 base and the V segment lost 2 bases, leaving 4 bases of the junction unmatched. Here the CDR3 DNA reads TGTGCCAGCAGCGTTCAGGGGGCGGGTAACTATGGCTACACCTTC. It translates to CASSVQGAGNYGYTF.